The sample holds a few counts of the clone carrying this TCR beta chain. As yet, its antigen is unknown. The entry originates in a study of T cells in Graves' hyperthyroidism and ophthalmopathy. Overall study: Upon initial diagnosis and before any treatment, peripheral blood was collected. Study-wide results and caveats: Blood samples included most of the expanded thyroid clonotypes exceeding 0.001.

Amplified TCR beta CDR3 regions derived from RNA transcripts. HTBI primers were used for first-round RT-PCR of the TCR CDR3. TCRdb re-analysed the multiplex PCR reads in MiXCR, keeping a single row per CDR3 protein. The table has some 560,000 distinct CDR3 sequences, more than 15% seen once. Patients aged 18 to 65 had newly diagnosed hyperthyroidism lasting under 2 months. Germline-derived CDR1 and CDR2 are DFQATT and SNEGSKA (reference sequence). V shed 0 bases and J shed 5 bases, with 11 bases lying between them. This CDR3 is built from 13 residues. The source is a woman under 40 with Graves' hyperthyroidism. The chain uses TRBV20-1 and TRBJ2-7, with a tentative D call TRBD2 (5 bases). The specimen was blood. CDR3 protein: CSAREGAKDEQYF. CDR3 sequence (DNA): TGCAGTGCTAGAGAGGGAGCAAAGGACGAGCAGTACTTC.